The next 27 T cell receptor beta chains were all read from a single sample in a study of T cells in women clearing cervical HPV infection. The table came from immunoSEQ multiplex PCR; TCRdb's copy has only in-frame clones and leaves some out. Its clone listing holds around 44,000 clones. Source material: blood buffy coat. These receptors were obtained from a woman between 18 and 75 years old with a cervical HPV16 infection that either progressed to CIN3+ or cleared (not recorded which).

About this clone itself: The read terminates 3 residues before the CDR3 end, so the remaining end is supplied by the germline J gene. The chain employs TRBV20-1 and TRBJ1-1; possibly TRBD1 for D (5 bases). The CDR3 extends over 15 amino acids. The germline V and J ends were trimmed by 6 bases and 0 bases, with 17 bases remaining between them. Germline CDR1 DFQATT, CDR2 SNEGSKA (reference sequence). The CDR3 DNA, read in part, is TGCAGTGCCTTTGACTCCGGGGGGATGAACACTGAA. This translates into CSAFDSGGMNTE. The whole CDR3 protein reads CSAFDSGGMNTEAFF.

The CDR3 sequence: CASTMGHGYTF. The CDR3 bases that were read are TGTGCCAGCACAATGGGGCATGGC. The chain carries TRBV12-3 or TRBV12-4 and TRBJ1-2, with D possibly matching TRBD1 (5 bases). The observed sequence ends 3 residues before the CDR3 terminus, with the missing tail filled in from the germline J gene. V dropped 7 bases and J dropped 6 bases, with 9 bases sitting between them. CDR3 length: 11 amino acids.

Note on this clone: The CDR3 end falls 3 residues outside the read, so it is completed with the germline J gene. The chain uses TRBV7-2 and TRBJ2-7; D is perhaps TRBD2 (5 bases). CDR1 and CDR2 (germline): SGHTA, FQGNSA. The CDR3 is 13 residues long. The V end lost 6 bases, the J end lost 2 bases, and 11 bases lay between the germline ends. The chain's CDR3 is CASRTTGAYEQYF. CDR3 DNA, as far as it was read: TGTGCCAGCAGGACCACCGGGGCCTACGAG.

Concerning this clone: The read comes to an end 3 residues before the CDR3 does, leaving the germline J gene to fill in the end. The chain has TRBV2 and TRBJ2-1; 7 nucleotides line up with TRBD1. The CDR3 contains 15 residues. Germline CDR1 SNHLY, CDR2 FYNNEI. With V trimmed by 7 bases and J by 7 bases, 13 bases remained unmatched. The covered CDR3 bases are TGTGCCAGCATCCCGGAGAGGGGGCCGGGAAATGAG. Translated, it gives CASIPERGPGNE. The CDR3 reads in full as CASIPERGPGNEQFF.

The chain's CDR3 is CASSFGGDGYTF. The DNA read from the CDR3 is TGCGCCAGCAGCTTCGGGGGGGATGGC. The genes are TRBV5-1 and TRBJ1-2; TRBD1 is a possible D gene (5 bases). The read ends 3 residues shy of where the CDR3 ends; the end is completed using the germline J gene. The germline V gene has CDR1 SGHRS and CDR2 YFSETQ. The ends were cut back, 2 bases at V and 6 bases at J, with 8 bases in the middle. This CDR3 comprises 12 residues.

About this clone: Read coverage stops 3 residues before the CDR3 terminus; the germline J gene supplies the remainder. This chain connects TRBV6-2 or TRBV6-3 to TRBJ2-3; the match to TRBD1 covers 11 bases. The germline gives CDR1 MNHEY, CDR2 SVGEGT. This CDR3 comprises 14 residues. With 7 bases clipped from V and 4 bases from J, the junction kept 4 bases outside the gene matches. The CDR3 DNA, read in part, is TGTGCCAGCAAGTCGGACAGGGGGCCAGATACG. It is translated as CASKSDRGPDT. The entire CDR3 reads CASKSDRGPDTQYF.

For this clone: The read gets to within 3 residues of the CDR3 end, and the germline J gene fills in the rest. The genes are TRBV5-1 and TRBJ1-2; D perhaps matches TRBD1 (5 bases). Per germline, CDR1 SGHRS and CDR2 YFSETQ. Trimming cost V 3 bases and J 1 base, with 10 bases left between them. This CDR3 is built from 14 residues. Here the CDR3 reads CASSSTQGNYGYTF. CDR3 bases read: TGCGCCAGCAGCTCAACGCAGGGTAACTATGGC.

Note on this clone: The sequence runs out 3 residues before the end of the CDR3; the remainder is reconstructed from the germline J gene. The V gene is TRBV18, the J gene TRBJ1-1; 8 positions match TRBD1. The junction had 7 bases not matched to a gene; V was cut back by 5 bases and J by 5 bases. Germline CDR1 KGHSH, CDR2 LQKENI. The CDR3 sequence is 14 residues long. The CDR3 DNA, read in part, is TGTGCCAGCTCATCGGACAGGGCCTCAACTGAA. It translates to CASSSDRASTE. The whole CDR3 is CASSSDRASTEAFF.

A remark on this clone: Additional DNA sequences in this sample encode the identical CDR3. The CDR3 protein is CASSLDQGNYGYTF. The CDR3 DNA, read in part, is TGTGCCAGCAGTTTGGATCAGGGCAACTATGGC. The chain employs TRBV28 and TRBJ1-2; TRBD1 might be the D (5 bases). The read ends 3 residues early relative to the CDR3; the germline J gene fills the gap. Between the trimmed V and J ends, which lost 3 bases and 2 bases, there was a span of 10 bases. The CDR3 has 14 amino acids. The germline CDR1 and CDR2 sequences are MDHEN and SYDVKM.

On this clone: The CDR3 end is not reached by the read, which stops 3 residues before it; the germline J gene fills it in. The chain employs TRBV18 and TRBJ2-1; no reliable D call. The CDR3 contains 13 residues. V lost 4 bases, J lost 4 bases, and 8 bases lay in between. In germline, CDR1 is KGHSH, CDR2 LQKENI. The CDR3: CASSLDIYNEQFF. CDR3 DNA (partial): TGTGCCAGCTCACTCGACATATACAATGAG. Using reference TRBV18 and TRBJ2-1 for the parts outside the CDR3, the full variable domain is NAGVMQNPRHLVRRRGQEARLRCSPMKGHSHVYWYRQLPEEGLKFMVYLQKENIIDESGMPKERFSAEFPKEGPSILRIQQVVRGDSAAYFCASSLDIYNEQFFGPGTRLTVL.

A word on this clone: The read falls 3 residues short of the CDR3 end, and the missing part is taken from the germline J gene. The chain is built from TRBV5-1 and TRBJ2-5, with 8 bases that match TRBD2. V lost 4 bases, J lost 4 bases, and 12 bases stayed unmatched. The V gene's germline CDR1 is SGHRS and CDR2 YFSETQ. This CDR3 contains 16 residues. CDR3 sequence reads: CASSQGIELAGETQYF. Incomplete CDR3 DNA: TGCGCCAGCAGCCAAGGAATAGAGCTAGCGGGAGAGACC.

In the case of this clone: The DNA ends 3 residues before the CDR3 does, and the rest of the CDR3 is filled in from the germline J gene. The chain is built from TRBV6-2 or TRBV6-3 and TRBJ2-5; a weak D match, TRBD1 (6 bases). The length of the CDR3 is 15 residues. Per the germline V gene, CDR1 is MNHEY and CDR2 is SVGEGT. V lost 5 bases and J 2 bases, leaving 15 bases between the germline ends. CDR3 amino acids: CASSPKGHRQETQYF. The CDR3 DNA, read in part, is TGTGCCAGCAGTCCAAAGGGACACCGACAAGAGACC.

Regarding this clone: Read sequence stops 3 residues before the CDR3 end, and the germline J gene provides the missing end. The chain uses TRBV2 and TRBJ2-1, with 10 bases lining up with TRBD2. V was pared by 2 bases and J by 6 bases, with 4 bases of the junction left unmatched. The germline V gene encodes CDR1 SNHLY and CDR2 FYNNEI. The CDR3 consists of 15 residues. CDR3 bases read: TGTGCCAGCAGTGAACCTAGCGGGAGTCTCAATGAG. This codes for CASSEPSGSLNE. The whole CDR3 protein reads CASSEPSGSLNEQFF.

Turning to this clone: The read ends 3 residues early relative to the CDR3; the germline J gene fills the gap. This chain links TRBV4-1 with TRBJ2-2; 7 bases match TRBD1. This CDR3 contains 15 residues. Trimming removed 4 bases from V and 7 bases from J; junction bases left unmatched: 9. Germline lookup yields CDR1 MGHRA and CDR2 YSYEKL. The CDR3 DNA, read in part, is TGCGCCAGCAGCCGCCAGGGGGATCTGGGCGGGGAG. As protein: CASSRQGDLGGE. Given in full, the CDR3 is CASSRQGDLGGELFF.

As regards this clone: The CDR3 is cut off 3 residues early in the read; its end comes from the germline J gene. The chain links TRBV20-1 to TRBJ1-1, with D perhaps matching TRBD1 (5 bases). V was pared by 5 bases and J by 6 bases, with 16 bases between. This CDR3 spans 13 amino acids. Germline-derived CDR1 and CDR2 are DFQATT and SNEGSKA (reference sequence). The CDR3 bases that were read are TGCAGTGCTCGCGCAGAGGGGAGGGCTGAA. Its translation is CSARAEGRAE. The complete CDR3 protein is CSARAEGRAEAFF.

Turning to this clone: A read error may produce the germline difference seen at one junction end. The read is 3 residues too short to cover the CDR3 end, so that end is filled in from the germline J gene. The chain links TRBV4-1 to TRBJ2-3, with no clear D. CDR1 MGHRA and CDR2 YSYEKL come from the germline V gene. The CDR3 runs to 16 residues. CDR3 sequence: CTSSQDLVARTDTQYF. The CDR3 bases that were read are TGCACCAGCAGCCAAGACCTAGTCGCAAGGACAGATACG.

About this clone: From the germline J gene comes the end of the CDR3, since the read stops 3 residues before it. V gene TRBV19 combines with J gene TRBJ2-1, with TRBD2 as a possible D gene (6 bases). Between the trimmed V and J ends, which lost 6 bases and 4 bases, there was a span of 10 bases. The CDR3 spans 13 residues. The germline V gene encodes CDR1 LNHDA and CDR2 SQIVND (reference sequence). CDR3 DNA (partial): TGTGCCAGTAGCCCGGGGAGGTACAATGAG. As protein: CASSPGRYNE. The entire CDR3 protein is CASSPGRYNEQFF.

A word on this clone: The read halts 3 residues ahead of the CDR3 end, with the missing end drawn from the germline J gene. The chain combines TRBV12-3 or TRBV12-4 with TRBJ2-3, with 8 bases aligning to TRBD1. The CDR3 is 14 residues long. V dropped 5 bases and J dropped 4; count of bases not matched to a gene: 5. Here the CDR3 reads CASSRTGYADTQYF. The covered CDR3 bases are TGTGCCAGCAGTCGGACAGGGTACGCAGATACG.

Comment on this clone: The read finishes 3 residues shy of the CDR3 end, and the germline J gene is used to complete it. The V call is TRBV20-1, the J call TRBJ1-2, with 8 nucleotides matching TRBD1. The CDR3 consists of 12 residues. Germline V lookup: CDR1 DFQATT, CDR2 SNEGSKA (reference sequence). The covered CDR3 bases are TGCAGTGCTGACAGGGGACGCGAGAGC. It specifies CSADRGRES. The complete CDR3 protein is CSADRGRESYTF.

As regards this clone: The read gets to within 3 residues of the CDR3 end, and the germline J gene fills in the rest. This chain uses TRBV18 with TRBJ2-1; a weak D match, TRBD2 (6 bases). CDR3 length equals 17 residues. The germline CDR1 and CDR2 sequences are KGHSH and LQKENI. Trimming shortened V by 2 bases and J by 0 bases, and 14 bases separated the two germline ends. This CDR3 is CASSPLGGVSSYNEQFF. CDR3 DNA, as far as it was read: TGTGCCAGCTCACCATTAGGAGGGGTTAGCTCCTACAATGAG.

The covered CDR3 bases are TGTGCCAGCAGTTTTACAGGCTCCCCCGGGGAGACC. Translated, it gives CASSFTGSPGET. The whole CDR3 reads CASSFTGSPGETQYF. J is TRBJ2-5 and V is TRBV7-3, with a tentative D call TRBD1 (5 bases). The read ends 3 residues shy of where the CDR3 ends; the end is completed using the germline J gene. The length of the CDR3 is 15 residues. V dropped 6 bases and J dropped 5 bases, with 19 bases sitting between them. The germline V gene encodes CDR1 SGHTA and CDR2 FQGTGA.

A note on this clone: The sequence runs out 3 residues before the end of the CDR3; the remainder is reconstructed from the germline J gene. The gene calls are TRBV5-8 and TRBJ2-3, with unresolved D. The CDR3 runs 15 residues. The V end lost 0 bases, the J end lost 1 base, and 9 bases lay between the germline ends. Germline loops: CDR1 SGHTS, CDR2 YDEGEE. Incomplete CDR3 DNA: TGTGCCAGCAGCTTGGCTTCAGGCCGCACAGATACG. This gives the protein CASSLASGRTDT. The CDR3 reads in full as CASSLASGRTDTQYF.

For this clone: Read sequence stops 3 residues before the CDR3 end, and the germline J gene provides the missing end. The V call is TRBV19, the J call TRBJ2-1; D remains ambiguous. Germline V lookup: CDR1 LNHDA, CDR2 SQIVND (reference sequence). The CDR3 is made up of 11 amino acids. V was trimmed by 6 bases and J by 7 bases, leaving 7 bases between them. CDR3 DNA (partial): TGTGCCAGTAGCCCCGGGAATGAG. It yields the protein CASSPGNE. The entire CDR3 reads CASSPGNEQFF. Variable domain in full (rest from reference TRBV19 and TRBJ2-1): DGGITQSPKYLFRKEGQNVTLSCEQNLNHDAMYWYRQDPGQGLRLIYYSQIVNDFQKGDIAEGYSVSREKKESFPLTVTSAQKNPTAFYLCASSPGNEQFFGPGTRLTVL.

The CDR3 sequence: CASRDLRGAGNTIYF. The DNA read from the CDR3 is TGTGCCAGCAGGGACCTACGGGGGGCTGGAAACACC. The rearrangement uses TRBV12-3 or TRBV12-4 and TRBJ1-3; D perhaps matches TRBD1 (5 bases). The observed sequence ends 3 residues before the CDR3 terminus, with the missing tail filled in from the germline J gene. V was clipped by 6 bases and J by 2 bases, with 14 bases between them. The CDR3 runs 15 residues.

CDR3 residues: CASREMSAGGPLYNEQFF. The CDR3 bases that were read are TGTGCCAGCAGGGAAATGTCTGCGGGGGGCCCCCTCTACAATGAG. The chain employs TRBV2 and TRBJ2-1, with 8 bases matching TRBD2. The read falls 3 residues short of the CDR3 end, and the missing part is taken from the germline J gene. CDR1 SNHLY and CDR2 FYNNEI come from the germline V gene. Trimming cost V 6 bases and J 3 bases; bases outside gene matches: 16. The CDR3 is made up of 18 amino acids.

As for this clone: Read sequence stops 3 residues before the CDR3 end, and the germline J gene provides the missing end. The J gene is TRBJ2-1, the V gene TRBV5-4; 8 nucleotides align to TRBD2. V lost 4 bases and J lost 7; bases outside the gene matches: 13. Germline V gives CDR1 SGHNT, CDR2 YYREEE (reference sequence). The CDR3 runs 16 residues. The DNA read from the CDR3 is TGTGCCAGCAGCGGGCCCCAGCGGGAGAGAGTGAATGAG. It codes for CASSGPQRERVNE. The entire CDR3 protein is CASSGPQRERVNEQFF.

Worth noting for this clone: The read halts 3 residues ahead of the CDR3 end, with the missing end drawn from the germline J gene. The rearrangement links TRBV20-1 to TRBJ2-5; TRBD1 is a possible D gene (6 bases). Trimming cost V 6 bases and J 1 base, with 12 bases left between them. This CDR3 contains 13 residues. Germline V lookup: CDR1 DFQATT, CDR2 SNEGSKA (reference sequence). The CDR3 sequence: CSAEDSRQETQYF. The sequenced CDR3 bases are TGCAGTGCAGAGGACAGCCGCCAAGAGACC.